One sample yielded the 28 T cell receptor beta chains listed below, sequenced in a study of T-cell memory formation after mild COVID-19. TCRdb used MiXCR to reprocess the 5' RACE reads, holding one entry per CDR3 protein. The sample has over 300,000 distinct CDR3 sequences, under 25% seen once. Specimen: PBMCs or a T cell subset sorted from them (not recorded which). The source is a man aged 18-30 years who had mild COVID-19 (a few samples of this study predate the infection). Cell type and time point are not known.

This clonotype has just a few counts. The chain combines TRBV19 with TRBJ1-1; D not certain. The germline V gene encodes CDR1 LNHDA and CDR2 SQIVND (reference sequence). The CDR3 has 13 amino acids. V was cut by 3 bases and J by 4 bases, with 9 bases left in between. DNA of the CDR3: TGTGCCAGTAGTATCGGGTCTGGCACTGAAGCTTTCTTT. Its protein product is CASSIGSGTEAFF.

As DNA, the CDR3 is TGTGCCAGCAGCCAAGACCTAGCGGGGGCAGATACGCAGTATTTT. Amino acid sequence: CASSQDLAGADTQYF. The chain links TRBV3-1 to TRBJ2-3; 10 bases map to TRBD2. CDR3 size: 15 residues. The V gene's germline CDR1 is LGHDT and CDR2 YNNKEL (reference sequence). With V trimmed by 0 bases and J by 4 bases, 1 base remained unmatched.

This chain links TRBV12-3 or TRBV12-4 with TRBJ1-2; 8 bases match TRBD1. Trimming removed 6 bases from V and 4 bases from J; junction bases left unmatched: 4. The CDR3 is 13 residues long. This chain's CDR3 is CASSDRGPYGYTF. The CDR3 region has the DNA TGTGCCAGCAGCGACAGGGGCCCCTATGGCTACACCTTC.

This clonotype was seen more than once but under ten times. J is TRBJ1-2 and V is TRBV7-8, with TRBD1 as a possible D gene (5 bases). The CDR3 has 14 amino acids. The ends were cut back, 7 bases at V and 4 bases at J, with 16 bases in the middle. Germline-derived CDR1 and CDR2 are SGHVS and FQNEAQ. CDR3 loop: CASTRGQEPYGYTF. As DNA, the CDR3 is TGTGCCAGCACCCGGGGCCAGGAACCCTATGGCTACACCTTC.

This clonotype was observed a handful of times. This chain links TRBV7-9 with TRBJ1-1; D ambiguous. This CDR3 is 12 amino acids long. The germline V and J ends were trimmed by 5 bases and 7 bases, with 11 bases remaining between them. The germline gives CDR1 SEHNR, CDR2 FQNEAQ (reference sequence). The CDR3 loop is CASSARQIEAFF. As DNA, the CDR3 is TGTGCCAGCAGCGCAAGACAAATTGAAGCTTTCTTT.

This clonotype has only a few counts. This rearrangement joins TRBV29-1 to TRBJ1-4; D may be TRBD1 (6 bases). Germline lookup yields CDR1 SQVTM and CDR2 ANQGSEA. The CDR3 is made up of 13 amino acids. The ends were cut back, 7 bases at V and 1 base at J, with 10 bases in the middle. DNA of the CDR3: TGCAGCGGTTGGGGGCAAACTAATGAAAAACTGTTTTTT. Its protein product is CSGWGQTNEKLFF.

This clonotype came up a few times. The rearrangement links TRBV27 to TRBJ1-2; possible D gene TRBD1, 6 bases. V dropped 7 bases and J dropped 8 bases, with 14 bases sitting between them. Germline CDR1 MNHEY, CDR2 SMNVEV (reference sequence). The CDR3 totals 12 residues. CDR3 sequence: CASTTRGLGYTF. Here the CDR3 DNA reads TGTGCCAGCACTACCCGGGGGCTCGGCTACACCTTC.

This clonotype was counted only a few times. This sequence joins TRBV4-1 and TRBJ2-3; D perhaps matches TRBD1 (5 bases). The CDR3 totals 15 residues. Germline values: CDR1 MGHRA, CDR2 YSYEKL. The germline V and J ends were trimmed by 2 bases and 5 bases, with 14 bases remaining between them. The CDR3 sequence is CASSQRAGKEDTQYF. CDR3 bases: TGCGCCAGCAGCCAACGGGCAGGGAAAGAAGATACGCAGTATTTT.

This sequence joins TRBV4-1 and TRBJ1-1; D might be TRBD1 (6 bases). V lost 2 bases, J lost 5 bases, and 21 bases lay in between. The CDR3 consists of 17 residues. Germline CDR1 reads MGHRA; CDR2 reads YSYEKL. Written as DNA, the CDR3 is TGCGCCAGCAGCCAATTACAGGGTAGGGTCGAGAGTACTGAAGCTTTCTTT. Amino acid sequence: CASSQLQGRVESTEAFF.

As for this clonotype: The junction does not match germline at one end; this may be a read error. The rearrangement links TRBV9 to TRBJ1-6; D is ambiguous. The CDR3 has 14 residues. CDR1 is SGDLS and CDR2 is YYNGEE in the germline V gene. DNA for the CDR3: TGTGACAGCAGCGTATTGGCCTTGTCTTCACCCCTCCACTTT. This encodes CDSSVLALSSPLHF. Looking up the rest from reference TRBV9 and TRBJ1-6 gives the full variable domain: DSGVTQTPKHLITATGQRVTLRCSPRSGDLSVYWYQQSLDQGLQFLIQYYNGEERAKGNILERFSAQQFPDLHSELNLSSLELGDSALYFCDSSVLALSSPLHFGNGTRLTVT.

The chain has TRBV5-1 and TRBJ2-7; perhaps D is TRBD1 or TRBD2 (6 bases each). The V gene's germline CDR1 is SGHRS and CDR2 YFSETQ. Trimming cost V 5 bases and J 5 bases, with 17 bases left between them. CDR3 size: 14 residues. The CDR3 is CASSPIGGRDEQYF. As DNA, the CDR3 is TGCGCCAGCAGTCCGATTGGGGGGCGCGACGAGCAGTACTTC.

The rearrangement joins TRBV4-3 to TRBJ2-2; D is possibly TRBD1 (5 bases). The CDR3 is 15 amino acids. Trimming pared 3 bases from V and 1 base from J, leaving 9 bases between. Per the germline V gene, CDR1 is LGHNA and CDR2 is YSLEER. The CDR3 DNA reads as TGCGCCAGCAGCCAGGTCACAGGGAACACCGGGGAGCTGTTTTTT. Protein: CASSQVTGNTGELFF.

This clonotype was recorded only once. V is TRBV5-1 and J is TRBJ1-6; TRBD1 aligns across 7 bases. CDR1 is SGHRS and CDR2 is YFSETQ in the germline V gene. The CDR3 loop spans 14 amino acids. Losses at the gene ends were 5 bases for V and 8 bases for J; bases not matched to a gene: 7. The CDR3 is CASRSGQIYSPLHF. DNA for the CDR3: TGCGCCAGCAGGTCGGGACAGATTTATTCACCCCTCCACTTT.

This clonotype was counted between two and nine times. The CDR3 loop reads CASRNYLYEQYF. Written as DNA, the CDR3 is TGTGCCAGCAGGAACTATCTCTACGAGCAGTACTTC. The chain is built from TRBV6-5 and TRBJ2-7; D is unresolved. Germline V gene lookup returns CDR1 MNHEY and CDR2 SVGAGI. The length of the CDR3 is 12 residues. Trimming pared 6 bases from V and 3 bases from J, leaving 9 bases between.

The chain employs TRBV5-1 and TRBJ1-1; no clear D gene. The V and J ends lost 0 bases and 3 bases respectively, with 9 bases between them. Germline assignment: CDR1 SGHRS and CDR2 YFSETQ. The CDR3 spans 14 residues. The CDR3 DNA reads TGCGCCAGCAGCTTGGTGGCAGATGACACTGAAGCTTTCTTT. Encoded protein: CASSLVADDTEAFF.

This clonotype has only a few counts. The genes are TRBV5-1 and TRBJ2-1; 11 positions agree with TRBD1. V lost 0 bases, J lost 9 bases, and 2 bases stayed unmatched. This CDR3 contains 14 residues. In germline, CDR1 is SGHRS, CDR2 YFSETQ. The CDR3 spells CASSLGTGGGEQFF. CDR3 nucleotides: TGCGCCAGCAGCTTGGGGACAGGGGGCGGTGAGCAGTTCTTC.

This clonotype appeared many times. The CDR3 DNA is TGTGCCAGCAGTTTCTATCCGGACAGGGTGGTGCGCGAGCAGTTCTTC. Amino acids: CASSFYPDRVVREQFF. The chain carries TRBV28 and TRBJ2-1; 8 positions agree with TRBD1. CDR1 is MDHEN and CDR2 is SYDVKM in the germline V gene. This CDR3 has 16 residues. V lost 3 bases, J lost 10 bases, and 14 bases stayed unmatched.

This clonotype was detected only a few times. The rearrangement joins TRBV5-5 to TRBJ2-7; D perhaps matches TRBD1 (5 bases). Trimming cost V 1 base and J 3 bases, with 8 bases left between them. CDR1 is SGHKS, CDR2 YYEKEE, per germline (reference sequence). The CDR3 covers 13 residues. The DNA for the CDR3 is TGTGCCAGCAGCTTGACCAGGGACTACGAGCAGTACGTC. Its protein is CASSLTRDYEQYV.

Only a few counts were recorded for this clonotype. The V gene is TRBV18, the J gene TRBJ2-7, with D perhaps matching TRBD2 (6 bases). Germline assignment: CDR1 KGHSH and CDR2 LQKENI. With 4 bases removed from V and 0 bases from J, the gap between germline ends came to 19 bases. This CDR3 has 17 amino acids. The CDR3, as DNA: TGTGCCAGCTCACGAGCCCAAGGGGCGGGAAGCTCCTACGAGCAGTACTTC. This codes for CASSRAQGAGSSYEQYF.

This clonotype showed up just a few times. The rearrangement uses TRBV6-5 and TRBJ1-2; the D is unclear. Trimming stripped 10 bases from V and 2 bases from J, with 14 bases between. Germline V gene lookup returns CDR1 MNHEY and CDR2 SVGAGI. The CDR3 sequence is 13 residues long. The CDR3 protein is CATADRENYGYTF. The CDR3 DNA follows: TGTGCCACCGCAGACCGGGAAAACTATGGCTACACCTTC.

The V and J genes are TRBV12-3 or TRBV12-4 and TRBJ1-2, with 8 bases identical to TRBD1. The ends lost 8 bases at V and 3 bases at J; junction bases unmatched: 5. This CDR3 contains 13 residues. In nucleotides, the CDR3 is TGTGCCAGCGCCCCGGGACAGGACTATGGCTACACCTTC. Translated: CASAPGQDYGYTF.

This clonotype has only a few counts. V and J are TRBV5-1 and TRBJ1-1; D is uncertain. Germline CDR1 is SGHRS and CDR2 is YFSETQ. Trimming cost V 4 bases and J 9 bases, with 22 bases left between them. This CDR3 region has 15 residues. CDR3 nucleotide sequence: TGCGCCAGCAGCCGCGTGGACGTCCGGCGGGTTAAAGCTTTCTTT. It codes for CASSRVDVRRVKAFF.

This clonotype was counted ten times or more. The chain combines TRBV7-8 with TRBJ2-3, with 10 bases matching TRBD2. Germline assignment: CDR1 SGHVS and CDR2 FQNEAQ. CDR3 length equals 15 residues. V was pared by 5 bases and J by 9 bases, with 11 bases of the junction left unmatched. The CDR3: CASSHQRGGRETQYF. The CDR3 nucleotides read TGTGCCAGCAGCCATCAGCGGGGGGGGAGGGAGACGCAGTATTTT. Together with reference TRBV7-8 and TRBJ2-3, the CDR3 gives the full variable domain: GAGVSQSPRYKVAKRGQDVALRCDPISGHVSLFWYQQALGQGPEFLTYFQNEAQLDKSGLPSDRFFAERPEGSVSTLKIQRTQQEDSAVYLCASSHQRGGRETQYFGPGTRLTVL.

J is TRBJ1-6 and V is TRBV20-1; D unresolved. The germline V and J ends were trimmed by 0 bases and 7 bases, with 7 bases remaining between them. Germline loops: CDR1 DFQATT, CDR2 SNEGSKA (reference sequence). This CDR3 contains 13 residues. The chain's CDR3 is CSARDGWNSPLHF. CDR3 DNA sequence: TGCAGTGCTAGAGATGGGTGGAATTCACCCCTCCACTTT.

J is TRBJ2-5 and V is TRBV4-1, with D unclear. The V gene lost 4 bases and the J gene lost 5 bases, with 11 bases spanning the gap. CDR1 and CDR2 (germline): MGHRA, YSYEKL. The CDR3 extends over 13 amino acids. This chain's CDR3 is CASSPPETETQYF. The DNA for the CDR3 is TGCGCCAGCAGCCCCCCCGAGACCGAGACCCAGTACTTC.

This clonotype was observed a handful of times. The gene calls are TRBV6-2 or TRBV6-3 and TRBJ2-7; 11 bases line up with TRBD1. This CDR3 is built from 15 residues. V lost 6 bases to trimming and J lost 7 bases; unmatched junction nucleotides: 11. Germline assignment: CDR1 MNHEY and CDR2 SVGEGT. The CDR3 coding sequence is TGTGCCAGCAGCCCCACCGGGACAGGGGGTTTGGAGCAGTACGTC. Its protein product is CASSPTGTGGLEQYV.

The CDR3: CASSPGTSNSYEQYF. CDR3 in DNA: TGTGCCAGCTCACCTGGAACCTCAAACTCCTACGAGCAGTACTTC. The chain couples TRBV18 to TRBJ2-7; D uncertain. Trimming cost V 3 bases and J 0 bases, with 12 bases left between them. The CDR3 length is 15 residues. Germline-derived CDR1 and CDR2 are KGHSH and LQKENI.

This clonotype was observed a handful of times. V and J are TRBV5-4 and TRBJ1-1, with D possibly TRBD1 on 5 matching bases. The CDR3 covers 14 residues. V was cut by 0 bases and J by 7 bases, with 13 bases left in between. Germline CDR1 is SGHNT and CDR2 is YYREEE (reference sequence). CDR3 sequence: CASSLEEGPSEAFF. The CDR3 DNA sequence: TGTGCCAGCAGCTTGGAGGAGGGGCCGAGTGAAGCTTTCTTT.